Presented here are 6 T cell receptor beta chains from one specimen sequenced in a study of early T cells in non-severe SARS-CoV-2 infection. Each CDR3 protein gets one entry after TCRdb re-called the 5' RACE reads with MiXCR. The data show tens of thousands of distinct CDR3 sequences, about 5.5% seen once. The sample was whole blood, taken at baseline. The receptors here all came from an adult who was a healthcare worker with PCR-confirmed SARS-CoV-2 infection or an uninfected control (not recorded which).

This clonotype occurred a few times. The chain joins TRBV11-1 to TRBJ2-2; D uncertain. The CDR3 covers 16 residues. Trimming stripped 1 base from V and 0 bases from J, with 9 bases between. Germline V gene data show CDR1 as SGHAT and CDR2 as FQDESV (reference sequence). CDR3: CASSLVSYSNTGELFF. In nucleotides, the CDR3 is TGTGCCAGCAGCTTAGTGAGCTATTCGAACACCGGGGAGCTGTTTTTT.

The chain links TRBV6-5 to TRBJ1-1; D ambiguous. The CDR3 has 14 residues. The germline V gene encodes CDR1 MNHEY and CDR2 SVGAGI. Between the trimmed V and J ends, which lost 7 bases and 7 bases, there was a span of 19 bases. The CDR3 sequence is CASTPTFEKGEAFF. The DNA of the CDR3 is TGTGCCAGCACCCCGACGTTCGAGAAGGGTGAAGCTTTCTTT.

The genes are TRBV7-9 and TRBJ2-7; TRBD2 matches at 7 bases. The CDR3 has 13 amino acids. Germline lookup yields CDR1 SEHNR and CDR2 FQNEAQ (reference sequence). Trimming cost V 3 bases and J 6 bases; bases outside gene matches: 5. CDR3 sequence: CASSFAGAPEQYF. The CDR3 nucleotides read TGTGCCAGCAGCTTCGCGGGAGCCCCCGAGCAGTACTTC.

This clonotype has more than one count but fewer than ten. The chain uses TRBV4-1 and TRBJ1-1, with D perhaps TRBD1 (5 bases). The CDR3 totals 13 residues. CDR1 is MGHRA, CDR2 YSYEKL, per germline. Trimming cost V 8 bases and J 7 bases, with 17 bases left between them. The DNA of the CDR3 is TGCGCCAGCGGTGGTGGGGGGGACGATGAAGCTTTCTTT. It translates to CASGGGGDDEAFF.

The rearrangement links TRBV6-1 to TRBJ1-5, with D uncertain. The CDR3 has 13 amino acids. Germline loops: CDR1 MNHNS, CDR2 SASEGT. The germline V and J ends were trimmed by 3 bases and 5 bases, with 8 bases remaining between them. CDR3 region: CASSERRDQPQHF. Here the CDR3 DNA reads TGTGCCAGCAGTGAGAGGAGGGATCAGCCCCAGCATTTT.

CDR3 residues: CASSDTLPEQGAADTQYF. CDR3 nucleotide sequence: TGTGCCAGCAGCGATACGCTGCCGGAACAGGGGGCCGCAGATACGCAGTATTTT. The chain is built from TRBV14 and TRBJ2-3; TRBD1 matches 9 bases. Per the germline V gene, CDR1 is SGHDN and CDR2 is FVKESK. The CDR3 extends over 18 amino acids. V was clipped by 5 bases and J by 4 bases; unmatched bases: 16. Supplemented by reference TRBV14 and TRBJ2-3, the full variable domain reads EAGVTQFPSHSVIEKGQTVTLRCDPISGHDNLYWYRRVMGKEIKFLLHFVKESKQDESGMPNNRFLAERTGGTYSTLKVQPAELEDSGVYFCASSDTLPEQGAADTQYFGPGTRLTVL.